A single sample gave rise to the 21 T cell receptor beta chains below, sequenced in a study of blood T cells in healthy people across ages (dated by TCRdb to between 2014 and 2017). The method behind the library was 5' RACE. A second PCR of about 6 to 11 cycles was run with a J-beta primer mix and a sample-barcoded 5' primer. TCRdb ran its own pipeline on the public reads, namely fastp trimming at Q25 and MiXCR clone calling, and kept in-frame beta chains. Entries are consolidated by CDR3 protein sequence, retaining the most common genes and DNA. The sample records 1.8 million or so distinct CDR3 sequences, more than 35% of which are singletons. The top ten clones comprise approximately 22% of the sample. Sequencing used blood. The source is a human donor in good health.

At least ten counts were recorded for this clonotype. This chain uses TRBV7-6 with TRBJ2-7; 9 bases map to TRBD2. Germline V gene sequence: CDR1 SGHVS, CDR2 FNYEAQ. V gave up 1 base and J gave up 6 bases; unmatched junction bases: 10. There are 16 residues in the CDR3. The CDR3 bases are TGTGCCAGCAGCTTAGGGGTAGCGGGGGAGTCTCGCGAGCAGTACTTC. Its protein product is CASSLGVAGESREQYF.

This clonotype was picked up a small number of times. This chain uses TRBV5-1 with TRBJ2-6, with 9 nucleotides matching TRBD1. The CDR3 is made up of 18 amino acids. Trimming cost V 1 base and J 4 bases; bases outside gene matches: 9. Looked up from germline, CDR1 is SGHRS and CDR2 is YFSETQ. For the CDR3, the DNA is TGCGCCAGCAGCTTGAGTTGGACAGGGGCTTCCGGGGCCAACGTCCTGACTTTC. Translating gives CASSLSWTGASGANVLTF.

This clonotype came up once. The rearrangement uses TRBV20-1 and TRBJ2-3; TRBD2 matches at 9 bases. Germline-derived CDR1 and CDR2 are DFQATT and SNEGSKA (reference sequence). J lost 7 bases, V lost 2 bases, and 7 bases had no gene match. The CDR3 is 14 residues long. The CDR3 nucleotides are TGCAGTGCTAGATCGGCGGGGGGGATAAATACGCAGTATTTT. Translated, it gives CSARSAGGINTQYF.

The chain uses TRBV9 and TRBJ2-3, with unresolved D. CDR1 SGDLS and CDR2 YYNGEE come from the germline V gene. This CDR3 has 15 amino acids. The V and J ends lost 0 bases and 2 bases respectively, with 10 bases between them. CDR3 sequence (DNA): TGTGCCAGCAGCGTAGGGCTGGATCTCACAGATACGCAGTATTTT. Translated, it gives CASSVGLDLTDTQYF.

This clonotype was seen a handful of times. The chain combines TRBV10-3 with TRBJ2-5; D is ambiguous. V was trimmed by 7 bases and J by 7 bases, leaving 10 bases between them. CDR3 size: 11 residues. Germline CDR1 is ENHRY and CDR2 is SYGVKD. The CDR3 sequence is CAITNGGTQYF. For the CDR3, the DNA is TGTGCCATCACGAACGGTGGGACCCAGTACTTC.

V and J are TRBV20-1 and TRBJ2-7; D gene ambiguous. Germline CDR1 reads DFQATT; CDR2 reads SNEGSKA (reference sequence). CDR3 length: 13 amino acids. The V and J ends lost 1 base and 3 bases respectively, with 10 bases between them. The CDR3 here is CSARGAAVYEQYF. The CDR3 DNA reads as TGCAGTGCTAGAGGGGCGGCGGTCTACGAGCAGTACTTC.

About this clonotype: The junction departs from the called germline gene at one end, perhaps through a read error. This chain uses TRBV7-8 with TRBJ2-1; 7 bases map to TRBD2. CDR1 SGHVS and CDR2 FQNEAQ come from the germline V gene. This CDR3 has 18 amino acids. The DNA of the CDR3 is TGTGCCTGCAGCCCAGCTCTCTATGGCGGACTAGAGTACAATGAGCAGTTCTTC. It yields the protein CACSPALYGGLEYNEQFF.

This clonotype has a handful of counts. This rearrangement joins TRBV7-3 to TRBJ1-2; 7 bases are a match to TRBD1. Germline CDR1 and CDR2: SGHTA and FQGTGA. CDR3 length: 14 amino acids. The junction had 10 bases not matched to a gene; V was cut back by 5 bases and J by 7 bases. The CDR3 DNA reads TGTGCCAGCAGCCAAGAAGGGGGCGCGGGTGGCTACACCTTC. It encodes CASSQEGGAGGYTF.

A word on this clonotype: A much larger clone sits a single nucleotide away, making a read error possible. The chain joins TRBV12-3 or TRBV12-4 to TRBJ1-2, with D unclear. The V end lost 3 bases, the J end lost 4 bases, and 12 bases lay between the germline ends. The CDR3 length is 14 residues. Here the CDR3 reads CASSFYVPCYGYTF. CDR3 coding DNA: TGTGCCAGCAGTTTCTATGTCCCTTGCTATGGCTACACCTTC.

The rearrangement links TRBV11-1 to TRBJ2-7; TRBD1 matches 8 bases. Germline V gene sequence: CDR1 SGHAT, CDR2 FQDESV (reference sequence). V trimming: 5 bases; J trimming: 2 bases; junction bases outside the gene matches: 5. The CDR3 consists of 14 residues. The CDR3 reads CASSVTGDTYEQYF. DNA for the CDR3: TGTGCCAGCAGCGTGACAGGGGACACCTACGAGCAGTACTTC.

CDR3 sequence: CASRLKHGRGDGYTF. CDR3 bases: TGCGCCAGCAGATTAAAGCATGGCAGGGGTGATGGCTACACCTTC. The rearrangement joins TRBV5-1 to TRBJ1-2; perhaps TRBD1 as D (6 bases). Trimming removed 5 bases at V and 6 bases at J, with 20 bases between. This CDR3 region has 15 residues. Germline CDR1 reads SGHRS; CDR2 reads YFSETQ.

This clonotype was picked up one time. The CDR3 spells CASSYDRGGNSPLHF. Written as DNA, the CDR3 is TGTGCCAGCAGTTACGACAGGGGGGGGAATTCACCCCTCCACTTT. The rearrangement uses TRBV6-6 and TRBJ1-6; 9 positions agree with TRBD1. V trimming: 2 bases; J trimming: 7 bases; junction bases outside the gene matches: 3. This CDR3 is built from 15 residues. Per the germline V gene, CDR1 is MNHNY and CDR2 is SVGAGI (reference sequence).

V usage is TRBV4-1 and J usage is TRBJ2-1; 8 positions match TRBD2. Trimming at V came to 4 bases and at J to 4 bases, leaving 12 bases not matched to a gene. The germline V gene encodes CDR1 MGHRA and CDR2 YSYEKL. The CDR3 loop spans 17 amino acids. This CDR3 reads CASSPPGGTSGYNEQFF. The DNA for the CDR3 is TGCGCCAGCAGCCCTCCCGGTGGTACTAGCGGATACAATGAGCAGTTCTTC.

This clonotype has just a few counts. V gene TRBV6-5 combines with J gene TRBJ1-2; 7 bases align to TRBD1. After removal of 7 bases from V and 10 bases from J, the junction contained 9 bases not matched to a gene. Germline CDR1 is MNHEY and CDR2 is SVGAGI. The CDR3 covers 12 residues. CDR3 nucleotide sequence: TGTGCCAGCATAGGGACAGACGCTCTCTACACCTTC. Translation gives CASIGTDALYTF.

This clonotype was picked up a small number of times. The chain uses TRBV20-1 and TRBJ1-1; 9 nucleotides align to TRBD1. The CDR3 has 12 residues. V lost 6 bases and J lost 1; bases outside the gene matches: 0. CDR1 and CDR2 (germline): DFQATT, SNEGSKA (reference sequence). The CDR3 protein is CSAQGANTEAFF. CDR3 in DNA: TGCAGTGCACAGGGGGCGAACACTGAAGCTTTCTTT.

This clonotype was counted between two and nine times. This chain connects TRBV7-9 to TRBJ2-7, with D perhaps assigned TRBD1 or TRBD2 (5 bases each). This CDR3 has 15 amino acids. V was clipped by 3 bases and J by 0 bases, with 12 bases between them. Per the germline V gene, CDR1 is SEHNR and CDR2 is FQNEAQ (reference sequence). The CDR3 DNA is TGTGCCAGCAGCTTGATAATTGGGGGCTCCTACGAGCAGTACTTC. Translation gives CASSLIIGGSYEQYF. Full variable domain (missing parts from reference TRBV7-9 and TRBJ2-7): DTGVSQNPRHKITKRGQNVTFRCDPISEHNRLYWYRQTLGQGPEFLTYFQNEAQLEKSRLLSDRFSAERPKGSFSTLEIQRTEQGDSAMYLCASSLIIGGSYEQYFGPGTRLTVT.

The J gene is TRBJ2-7, the V gene TRBV7-9; 8 nucleotides agree with TRBD1. The CDR3 consists of 16 residues. Losses at the gene ends were 6 bases for V and 1 base for J; bases not matched to a gene: 11. CDR1 is SEHNR, CDR2 FQNEAQ, per germline (reference sequence). CDR3: CASSRTYGTGSYEQYF. Written as DNA, the CDR3 is TGTGCCAGCAGTCGAACGTATGGGACAGGATCCTACGAGCAGTACTTC. Using reference TRBV7-9 and TRBJ2-7 for the parts outside the CDR3, the full variable domain is DTGVSQNPRHKITKRGQNVTFRCDPISEHNRLYWYRQTLGQGPEFLTYFQNEAQLEKSRLLSDRFSAERPKGSFSTLEIQRTEQGDSAMYLCASSRTYGTGSYEQYFGPGTRLTVT.

Concerning this clonotype: One end of the junction is discordant with germline, which a read error may explain. This sequence joins TRBV9 and TRBJ2-1; TRBD1 matches at 7 bases. This CDR3 comprises 17 residues. Germline loops: CDR1 SGDLS, CDR2 YYNGEE. DNA of the CDR3: TGTGCCGGCAGCGTAGATGGCAGGGGGTCCTCCTACAATGAGCAGTTCTTC. This encodes CAGSVDGRGSSYNEQFF.

The V call is TRBV20-1, the J call TRBJ2-5; 14 positions agree with TRBD2. The J call may be wrong; the DNA end is better matched by TRBJ2-7. Per germline, CDR1 DFQATT and CDR2 SNEGSKA (reference sequence). The CDR3 covers 14 residues. The chain's CDR3 is CSAMTSGGADEQYF. The DNA of the CDR3 is TGCAGTGCTATGACTAGCGGGGGGGCCGACGAGCAGTACTTC.

The rearrangement links TRBV20-1 to TRBJ1-1; a weak D match, TRBD1 (5 bases). The germline CDR1 and CDR2 sequences are DFQATT and SNEGSKA (reference sequence). V lost 6 bases, J lost 1 base, and 21 bases lay in between. The CDR3 runs to 16 residues. The CDR3 spells CSAQNPPGLTNTEAFF. The CDR3 nucleotides are TGCAGTGCCCAAAACCCCCCGGGACTTACGAACACTGAAGCTTTCTTT.

Turning to this clonotype: A read error may explain this, as a much larger clone is one base away. The rearrangement joins TRBV3-1 to TRBJ1-5; TRBD1 agrees at 7 bases. CDR3 size: 16 residues. Trimming cost V 0 bases and J 7 bases; bases outside gene matches: 9. The germline CDR1 and CDR2 sequences are LGHDT and YNNKEL (reference sequence). This CDR3 is CASSQEVGGEGQPQHF. The CDR3 coding sequence is TGTGCCAGCAGCCAAGAGGTAGGGGGCGAAGGGCAGCCCCAGCATTTT. Combining the CDR3 with reference TRBV3-1 and TRBJ1-5 gives the whole variable domain DTAVSQTPKYLVTQMGNDKSIKCEQNLGHDTMYWYKQDSKKFLKIMFSYNNKELIINETVPNRFSPKSPDKAHLNLHINSLELGDSAVYFCASSQEVGGEGQPQHFGDGTRLSIL.